Below, 32 T cell receptor beta chains from the same sample are listed, as sequenced in a study of CD8 T cell repertoires and HIV-1 epitope variants. The antigens these receptors bind are not known. TCRdb's table, derived via immunoSEQ multiplex PCR, lists solely in-frame clones and lacks some. Of around 5,400 clones listed, roughly 70% are singletons. Material: cultured CD8+ T cells derived from PBMCs. The receptors were gathered from a male donor with HIV.

This clone is labeled as medium-sized. Here the CDR3 reads CASSLYLAGGYEQYF. The CDR3 region has the DNA TGTGCCAGCAGTTTATACCTAGCGGGGGGCTACGAGCAGTACTTC. This rearrangement joins TRBV27 to TRBJ2-7, with TRBD2 identical over 11 bases. V lost 1 base to trimming and J lost 3 bases; unmatched junction nucleotides: 2. The CDR3 runs to 15 residues. Germline assignment: CDR1 MNHEY and CDR2 SMNVEV (reference sequence).

The V and J genes are TRBV28 and TRBJ2-7; TRBD1 or TRBD2 may be the D gene (5 bases each). Germline V CDR1 and CDR2: MDHEN, SYDVKM. CDR3 length: 15 residues. Trimming removed 4 bases at V and 1 base at J, with 14 bases between. CDR3 nucleotides: TGTGCCAGCAGTTCCCCCGGGACGGTGTCCTACGAGCAGTACTTC. Its protein product is CASSSPGTVSYEQYF.

The rearrangement uses TRBV28 and TRBJ2-6, with D uncertain. With 6 bases removed from V and 0 bases from J, the gap between germline ends came to 6 bases. The CDR3 covers 14 residues. From germline, CDR1 is MDHEN and CDR2 SYDVKM. The CDR3 here is CASRADSGANVLTF. The CDR3 coding sequence is TGTGCCAGCAGGGCAGACTCTGGGGCCAACGTCCTGACTTTC.

The V and J genes are TRBV4-1 and TRBJ1-1; D may be TRBD1 (5 bases). Trimming took 3 bases from V and 5 from J, leaving 13 bases between them. CDR1 and CDR2 (germline): MGHRA, YSYEKL. This CDR3 has 14 amino acids. CDR3: CASSHSTGGTEAFF. Here the CDR3 DNA reads TGCGCCAGCAGCCATTCGACCGGGGGGACTGAAGCTTTCTTT.

The chain combines TRBV27 with TRBJ2-7, with no clear D. Germline CDR1 MNHEY, CDR2 SMNVEV (reference sequence). Trimming took off 2 bases at V and 5 bases at J, with 4 bases between the two ends. The CDR3 length is 11 residues. CDR3 region: CASSLGDEQYF. CDR3 bases: TGTGCCAGCAGTTTAGGGGACGAGCAGTACTTC.

This clone showed up just once. The gene calls are TRBV4-3 and TRBJ1-2; D is perhaps TRBD1 (6 bases). The CDR3 has 15 amino acids. Germline CDR1 is LGHNA and CDR2 is YSLEER. V was pared by 0 bases and J by 1 base, with 9 bases between. The CDR3 protein is CASSQEMDSNYGYTF. The CDR3 region has the DNA TGCGCCAGCAGCCAAGAAATGGACAGTAACTATGGCTACACCTTC.

This clone was counted a few times. V and J are TRBV2 and TRBJ1-2, with 10 bases fitting TRBD1. Germline V gene sequence: CDR1 SNHLY, CDR2 FYNNEI. The trim removed 3 bases at V and 3 bases at J, leaving 4 bases unmatched. The CDR3 runs 15 residues. The CDR3 loop is CASSDLGQGHYGYTF. Written as DNA, the CDR3 is TGTGCCAGCAGTGACCTGGGACAGGGGCACTATGGCTACACCTTC.

V is TRBV27 and J is TRBJ1-1; D gene unclear. Trimming pared 9 bases from V and 5 bases from J, leaving 19 bases between. In germline, CDR1 is MNHEY, CDR2 SMNVEV (reference sequence). This CDR3 has 14 residues. CDR3 protein: CASHTSGLGTEAFF. The CDR3 DNA sequence: TGTGCCAGTCATACCTCCGGGTTGGGGACTGAAGCTTTCTTT.

The V call is TRBV28, the J call TRBJ2-7; D is uncertain. The V gene lost 4 bases and the J gene lost 0 bases, with 19 bases spanning the gap. CDR1 and CDR2 (germline): MDHEN, SYDVKM. CDR3 length: 17 residues. The chain's CDR3 is CASSSPPRGLSSYEQYF. The CDR3 DNA is TGTGCCAGCAGTTCCCCCCCCCGTGGGCTTAGCTCCTACGAGCAGTACTTC.

This clone qualifies as medium-sized. The chain links TRBV27 to TRBJ1-4; D possibly corresponds to TRBD1 (5 bases). The CDR3 length is 16 residues. CDR1 MNHEY and CDR2 SMNVEV come from the germline V gene (reference sequence). V lost 5 bases, J lost 3 bases, and 16 bases lay in between. The CDR3 sequence is CASSPLAAGSNEKLFF. The CDR3 DNA reads TGTGCCAGCAGTCCCCTAGCGGCAGGGTCTAATGAAAAACTGTTTTTT.

J is TRBJ2-1 and V is TRBV27; TRBD2 matches at 9 bases. Germline-derived CDR1 and CDR2 are MNHEY and SMNVEV (reference sequence). The V and J ends lost 5 bases and 0 bases, in that order; junction bases with no gene match: 8. The CDR3 runs to 17 residues. CDR3: CASSPTTSGYSYNEQFF. In DNA, the CDR3 is TGTGCCAGCAGTCCTACGACTAGCGGCTACTCCTACAATGAGCAGTTCTTC.

The chain combines TRBV6-4 with TRBJ2-1; 10 nucleotides line up with TRBD2. The germline gives CDR1 MRHNA, CDR2 SNTAGT. The junction had 2 bases not matched to a gene; V was cut back by 3 bases and J by 6 bases. The CDR3 sequence is 14 residues long. The CDR3 protein is CASSEAGGPNEQFF. The DNA for the CDR3 is TGTGCCAGCAGTGAAGCGGGGGGGCCCAATGAGCAGTTCTTC.

This chain connects TRBV27 to TRBJ2-5; possible D gene TRBD2, 5 bases. The DNA end favors TRBJ2-7, so the J call may be wrong. The CDR3 sequence is 14 residues long. Looked up from germline, CDR1 is MNHEY and CDR2 is SMNVEV (reference sequence). This CDR3 is CASRNAAGSYEQYF. The CDR3 region has the DNA TGTGCCAGCAGGAACGCGGCGGGCTCCTACGAGCAGTACTTC.

This clone was observed a single time. The gene calls are TRBV4-2 and TRBJ2-2, with 14 bases matching TRBD2. The trim removed 4 bases at V and 2 bases at J, leaving 3 bases unmatched. The germline CDR1 and CDR2 sequences are LGHNA and YNFKEQ. This CDR3 spans 17 amino acids. The CDR3 bases are TGTGCCAGCAGCCGGACTAGCGGGAGGACAAACACCGGGGAGCTGTTTTTT. As protein: CASSRTSGRTNTGELFF.

The genes are TRBV28 and TRBJ2-5, with D perhaps matching TRBD2 (6 bases). The J call may be mistaken, given a closer DNA end match to TRBJ2-7. The CDR3 runs 12 residues. The V gene's germline CDR1 is MDHEN and CDR2 SYDVKM. CDR3 DNA: TGTGCCAGCAGTTTGACTAGTTTCGAGCAGTACTTC. The encoded protein is CASSLTSFEQYF.

V gene TRBV5-4 combines with J gene TRBJ1-1, with 8 nucleotides matching TRBD1. Germline CDR1 SGHNT, CDR2 YYREEE (reference sequence). This CDR3 has 13 residues. Trimming at V came to 3 bases and at J to 7 bases, leaving 5 bases not matched to a gene. The CDR3 loop reads CASSYRGGDEAFF. The CDR3 nucleotides are TGTGCCAGCAGCTACAGGGGGGGGGATGAAGCTTTCTTT.

This clone was picked up one time. The rearrangement joins TRBV19 to TRBJ2-3; perhaps TRBD2 as D (5 bases). V was cut by 3 bases and J by 0 bases, with 7 bases left in between. CDR1 and CDR2 (germline): LNHDA, SQIVND (reference sequence). There are 14 residues in the CDR3. The CDR3 reads CASSIRGSTDTQYF. CDR3 DNA: TGTGCCAGTAGTATTCGCGGGAGCACAGATACGCAGTATTTT.

The DNA for the CDR3 is TGTGCCAGCAGTGCCAACACAGATACGCAGTATTTT. This encodes CASSANTDTQYF. The V gene is TRBV28, the J gene TRBJ2-3; the D is unclear. Trimming left V 5 bases short and J 2 bases short, with 5 bases between. CDR1 MDHEN and CDR2 SYDVKM come from the germline V gene. The CDR3 extends over 12 amino acids.

This clone was picked up a small number of times. The chain has TRBV7-9 and TRBJ2-7; 8 bases agree with TRBD1. The ends lost 2 bases at V and 3 bases at J; junction bases unmatched: 3. The CDR3 sequence is 14 residues long. Germline lookup yields CDR1 SEHNR and CDR2 FQNEAQ (reference sequence). CDR3 bases: TGTGCCAGCAGCTTAAGGGACAGGAGCTACGAGCAGTACTTC. Translating gives CASSLRDRSYEQYF.

This chain uses TRBV7-2 with TRBJ2-1; 7 bases are a match to TRBD1. The CDR3 runs to 16 residues. CDR1 SGHTA and CDR2 FQGNSA come from the germline V gene. Germline trimming cut 5 bases from V and 6 bases from J; bases unmatched to any gene: 13. CDR3 sequence reads: CASSTHRDRLSNEQFF. CDR3 coding DNA: TGTGCCAGCAGCACTCACCGGGACAGATTATCCAATGAGCAGTTCTTC. The full variable domain, its missing parts supplied by reference TRBV7-2 and TRBJ2-1, is GAGVSQSPSNKVTEKGKDVELRCDPISGHTALYWYRQSLGQGLEFLIYFQGNSAPDKSGLPSDRFSAERTGGSVSTLTIQRTQQEDSAVYLCASSTHRDRLSNEQFFGPGTRLTVL.

The gene calls are TRBV5-5 and TRBJ2-7; D is undetermined. Trimming removed 2 bases from V and 5 bases from J, with 17 bases in between. CDR1 and CDR2 from the germline V gene are SGHKS and YYEKEE (reference sequence). This CDR3 has 15 amino acids. Written as DNA, the CDR3 is TGTGCCAGCAGCTTCGAAGAGCGCCCAGGCGACGAGCAGTACTTC. It is translated as CASSFEERPGDEQYF.

There are a few counts of this clone. This rearrangement joins TRBV11-1 to TRBJ2-1, with 7 bases matching TRBD2. Germline V gene lookup returns CDR1 SGHAT and CDR2 FQDESV (reference sequence). This CDR3 region has 19 residues. V lost 0 bases to trimming and J lost 1 base; unmatched junction nucleotides: 12. CDR3 amino acids: CASSLAYSREVGSYNEQFF. The CDR3 DNA reads TGTGCCAGCAGCTTAGCGTATAGCCGGGAGGTTGGGTCCTACAATGAGCAGTTCTTC.

The chain couples TRBV28 to TRBJ2-5; D possibly corresponds to TRBD2 (5 bases). The tail of the sequence fits TRBJ2-7 better, so the J call may be wrong. The V gene's germline CDR1 is MDHEN and CDR2 SYDVKM. CDR3 length: 12 residues. DNA of the CDR3: TGTGCCAGCAGAGGGAGTCCCTACGAGCAGTACTTC. It specifies CASRGSPYEQYF.

This sequence joins TRBV7-2 and TRBJ2-3, with TRBD1 matching over 8 bases. This CDR3 contains 16 residues. Trimming at V came to 6 bases and at J to 0 bases, leaving 8 bases not matched to a gene. Germline V gene lookup returns CDR1 SGHTA and CDR2 FQGNSA. The CDR3 nucleotides read TGTGCCAGCAGAATACCAGGGGGCAGTAGCACAGATACGCAGTATTTT. Its translation is CASRIPGGSSTDTQYF.

The chain links TRBV28 to TRBJ2-2; D is perhaps TRBD2 (5 bases). The CDR3 spans 15 residues. Germline CDR1 and CDR2: MDHEN and SYDVKM. V gave up 3 bases and J gave up 4 bases, with 12 bases separating them. The CDR3 nucleotides read TGTGCCAGCAGTTTTCTTGGTCGGGGCACCGGGGAGCTGTTTTTT. Protein: CASSFLGRGTGELFF.

The chain recombines TRBV5-4 with TRBJ2-6; D remains ambiguous. Trimming cost V 7 bases and J 0 bases, with 17 bases left between them. The CDR3 consists of 17 residues. CDR1 is SGHNT, CDR2 YYREEE, per germline (reference sequence). The CDR3, as DNA: TGTGCCAGCGGCCGACCGATGATGAACTCTGGGGCCAACGTCCTGACTTTC. It codes for CASGRPMMNSGANVLTF.

The rearrangement uses TRBV28 and TRBJ2-5, with D perhaps TRBD2 (5 bases). The germline CDR1 and CDR2 sequences are MDHEN and SYDVKM. The CDR3 contains 15 residues. V was trimmed by 3 bases and J by 2 bases, leaving 13 bases between them. The CDR3 bases are TGTGCCAGCAGTTTCTACAGCGGACCACAAGAGACCCAGTACTTC. Protein sequence: CASSFYSGPQETQYF.

The rearrangement links TRBV5-8 to TRBJ1-3, with a weak D call TRBD1 (5 bases). This CDR3 is 15 amino acids long. V lost 2 bases to trimming and J lost 2 bases, with 11 bases between them. The germline CDR1 and CDR2 sequences are SGHTS and YDEGEE. CDR3 residues: CASSFGRDPGNTIYF. The CDR3, as DNA: TGTGCCAGCAGCTTCGGACGGGACCCTGGAAACACCATATATTTT.

Only a few counts were recorded for this clone. The rearrangement links TRBV19 to TRBJ2-7; D may be TRBD1 or TRBD2 (6 bases each). This CDR3 has 16 residues. CDR1 and CDR2 (germline): LNHDA, SQIVND (reference sequence). The V end was cut by 9 bases, the J end by 2 bases, with 23 bases between. CDR3: CASPWGEHRDPYEQYF. The CDR3 nucleotides read TGTGCCAGCCCCTGGGGGGAACACAGGGATCCCTACGAGCAGTACTTC.

The chain joins TRBV7-6 to TRBJ1-6; D call uncertain. V was cut by 1 base and J by 10 bases, with 11 bases left in between. Germline-derived CDR1 and CDR2 are SGHVS and FNYEAQ. The CDR3 totals 14 residues. CDR3 region: CASSLDGRNSPLHF. CDR3 bases: TGTGCCAGCAGCTTAGACGGGAGAAACTCACCCCTCCACTTT.

The V call is TRBV28, the J call TRBJ2-2, with D hard to call. The CDR3 is made up of 17 amino acids. V lost 3 bases and J 1 base, leaving 15 bases between the germline ends. Germline-derived CDR1 and CDR2 are MDHEN and SYDVKM. The CDR3 here is CASSFLRADMNTGELFF. Here the CDR3 DNA reads TGTGCCAGCAGTTTTTTAAGAGCAGACATGAACACCGGGGAGCTGTTTTTT.

Sample share makes this clone medium-sized. This chain uses TRBV5-6 with TRBJ2-7; TRBD1 matches at 8 bases. This CDR3 contains 16 residues. In germline, CDR1 is SGHDT, CDR2 YYEEEE. Trimming cost V 3 bases and J 4 bases; bases outside gene matches: 12. CDR3: CASSWQSTRGLYEQYF. CDR3 DNA: TGTGCCAGCAGCTGGCAGTCGACCAGGGGGCTATACGAGCAGTACTTC.